This TCR beta chain stems from a study of T cells after yellow fever vaccination. The CDR3 spans 14 residues. Germline CDR1 is DFQATT and CDR2 is SNEGSKA (reference sequence). The V end lost 3 bases, the J end lost 8 bases, and 17 bases lay between the germline ends. General study findings and limits: Just a small share of clonotypes turned up in the CD4 compartment as well as the CD8 compartment.

MiXCR was run by TCRdb on the 5' RACE reads, yielding one entry per CDR3 protein. The data show a few hundred thousand distinct CDR3 sequences, with 15% to 20% seen just once and 13% to 15% held by the top ten. This clonotype was counted between two and nine times. As yet, its antigen is unknown. The chain is built from TRBV20-1 and TRBJ2-4; D is possibly TRBD2 (6 bases). The receptor was isolated from a young man who received the YFV17D yellow fever vaccine. Source: PBMCs, taken 15 days after the yellow fever booster vaccination. The CDR3 sequence is CSAREGRLLDIQYF. The CDR3 DNA is TGCAGTGCTAGGGAGGGGCGCCTCTTGGACATTCAGTACTTC.